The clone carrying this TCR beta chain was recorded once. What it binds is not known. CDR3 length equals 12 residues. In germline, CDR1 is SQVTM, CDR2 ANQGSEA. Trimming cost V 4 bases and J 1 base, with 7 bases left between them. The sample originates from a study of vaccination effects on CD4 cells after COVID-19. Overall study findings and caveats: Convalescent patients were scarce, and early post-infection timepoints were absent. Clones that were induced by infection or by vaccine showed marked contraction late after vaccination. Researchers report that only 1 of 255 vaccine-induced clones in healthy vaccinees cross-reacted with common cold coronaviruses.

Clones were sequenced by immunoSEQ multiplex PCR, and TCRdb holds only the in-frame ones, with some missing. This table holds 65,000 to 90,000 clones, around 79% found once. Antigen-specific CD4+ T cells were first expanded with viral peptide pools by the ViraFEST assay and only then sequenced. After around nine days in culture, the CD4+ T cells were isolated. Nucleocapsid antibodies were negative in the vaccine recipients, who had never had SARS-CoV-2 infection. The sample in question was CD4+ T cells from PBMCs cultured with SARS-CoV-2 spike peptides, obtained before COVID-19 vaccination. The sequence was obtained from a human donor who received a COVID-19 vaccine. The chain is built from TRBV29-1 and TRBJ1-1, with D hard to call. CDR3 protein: CSVGRWNTEAFF. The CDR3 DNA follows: TGCAGCGTTGGCAGGTGGAACACTGAAGCTTTCTTT.